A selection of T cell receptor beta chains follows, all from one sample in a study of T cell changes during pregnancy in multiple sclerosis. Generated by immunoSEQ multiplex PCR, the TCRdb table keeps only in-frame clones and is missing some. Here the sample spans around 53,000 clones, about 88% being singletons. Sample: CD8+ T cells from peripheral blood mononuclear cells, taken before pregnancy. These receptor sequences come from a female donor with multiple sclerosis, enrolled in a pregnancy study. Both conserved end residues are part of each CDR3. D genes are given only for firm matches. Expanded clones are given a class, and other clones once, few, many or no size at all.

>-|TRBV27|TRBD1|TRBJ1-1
TGTGCCAGCAAATCAGGGGGCACTGAAGCTTTCTTT
CASKSGGTEAFF
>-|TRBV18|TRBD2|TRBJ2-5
TGTGCCAGCTCACCACCGTTTTGGGAGGGAGGGACCCAAGAGACCCAGTACTTC
CASSPPFWEGGTQETQYF
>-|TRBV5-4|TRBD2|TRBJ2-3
TGTGCCAGCCAAAGGAAGGCTAGCGGGGGATCTAGCACAGATACGCAGTATTTT
CASQRKASGGSSTDTQYF
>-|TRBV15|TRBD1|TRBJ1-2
TGTGCCACCAGCATAGGGGGCGGACGGCCTTACTATGGCTACACCTTC
CATSIGGGRPYYGYTF
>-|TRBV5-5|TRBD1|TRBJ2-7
TGTGCCAGCAGCCCCGGACAGGGGGCTGGCTACGAGCAGTACTTC
CASSPGQGAGYEQYF
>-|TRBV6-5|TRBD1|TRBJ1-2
TGTGCCAGCAGTTACTTAGGGCAGGGGGCGATCTATGGCTACACCTTC
CASSYLGQGAIYGYTF
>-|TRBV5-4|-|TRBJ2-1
TGTGCCAGCAGCCCTGGGGGGTACGATGAGCAGTTCTTC
CASSPGGYDEQFF
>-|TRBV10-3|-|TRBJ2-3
TGTGCCATCACCGGAACTCCGGACTCCAGCACAGATACGCAGTATTTT
CAITGTPDSSTDTQYF
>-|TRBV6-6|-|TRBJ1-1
TGTGCCTACTCTCAGGGGTTCAACACTGAAGCTTTCTTT
CAYSQGFNTEAFF
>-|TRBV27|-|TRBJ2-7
TGTGCCAGCAGCCTCACCGGGGGCGAGCAGTACTTC
CASSLTGGEQYF
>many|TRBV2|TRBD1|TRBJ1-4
TGTGCCAGCGGGCGACAGGGGGAAATCTCCCACTTT
CASGRQGEISHF
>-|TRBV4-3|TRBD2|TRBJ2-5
TGCGCCAGCAGCCTTTGGGGCGGGGGGCCAGAGGAGACCCAGTACTTC
CASSLWGGGPEETQYF
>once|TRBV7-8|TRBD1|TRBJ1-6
TGTGCCAGCAGCTTAGGTGGACAGGTGGTAAGGAATTCACCCCTCCACTTT
CASSLGGQVVRNSPLHF
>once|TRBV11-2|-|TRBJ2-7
TGTGCCAGCAGCTTTGCGTTTCCGGGCTACGAGCAGTACTTC
CASSFAFPGYEQYF
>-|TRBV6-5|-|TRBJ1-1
TGTGCCACAAAACCAGGTTCCTTCACTGAAGCTTTCTTT
CATKPGSFTEAFF
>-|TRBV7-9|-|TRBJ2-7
TGTGCCAGCAGCTTAGGAACTTTGATCTACGAGCAGTACTTC
CASSLGTLIYEQYF
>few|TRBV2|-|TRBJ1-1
TGTGCCAGACTAGGGGGTGATGGCCGCACTGAAGCTTTCTTT
CARLGGDGRTEAFF
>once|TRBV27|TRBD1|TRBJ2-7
TGTGCCAGCAGTTACCGGGACAGGGGCCGCTACGAGCAGTACTTC
CASSYRDRGRYEQYF
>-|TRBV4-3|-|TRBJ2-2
TGCGCCAGCAGCCAAGATAGCTCCACCGGGGAGCTGTTTTTT
CASSQDSSTGELFF
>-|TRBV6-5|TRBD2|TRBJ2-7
TGTGCCAGCAGCCCCGGGCCACTAGCGGGCGAGCAGTACTTC
CASSPGPLAGEQYF
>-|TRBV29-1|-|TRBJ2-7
TGCAGCGTTGAATGGCAGGGGGGACCCTACGAGCAGTACTTC
CSVEWQGGPYEQYF
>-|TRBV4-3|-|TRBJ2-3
TGCGCCAGCAGCCAAGTGGAGGGTAGCACAGATACGCAGTATTTT
CASSQVEGSTDTQYF
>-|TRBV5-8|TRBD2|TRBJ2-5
TGTGCCAGCAGCGGGGAGGGACGGCTCCAAGAGACCCAGTACTTC
CASSGEGRLQETQYF
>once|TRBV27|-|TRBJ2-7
TGTGCCAGCAGTTGGAAACCTAGCTCCTACGAGCAGTACTTC
CASSWKPSSYEQYF
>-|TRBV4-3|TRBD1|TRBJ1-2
TGCGCCAGCAGCCAAGAAGGGACAGGGGTGGGCTATGGCTACACCTTC
CASSQEGTGVGYGYTF
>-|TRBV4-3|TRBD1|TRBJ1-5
TGCGCCAGCAGCCAAGATATAGGGGCAGGGGGCCAGCCCCAGCATTTT
CASSQDIGAGGQPQHF
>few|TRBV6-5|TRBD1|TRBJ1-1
TGTGCCAGCAGCCAGACAGGGGAGGCCACTGAAGCTTTCTTT
CASSQTGEATEAFF
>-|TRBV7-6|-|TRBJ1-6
TGTGCCAGCAGCTTGGGGGCTGACTATAATTCACCCCTCCACTTT
CASSLGADYNSPLHF
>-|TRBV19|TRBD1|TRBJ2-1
TGTGCCACAAGGGGACAGGGGTTTTACAATGAGCAGTTCTTC
CATRGQGFYNEQFF
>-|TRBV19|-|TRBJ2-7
TGTGCCAGTAGTATTGGGGCCCACAGATATTCCGAGCAGTACTTC
CASSIGAHRYSEQYF
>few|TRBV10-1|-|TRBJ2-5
TGCGCCAGCAGTGGGGAGGGGCGGGGGCGCCCAGAGACCCAGTACTTC
CASSGEGRGRPETQYF
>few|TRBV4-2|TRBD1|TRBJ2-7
TGTGCCAGCAGCCAGGACCACGGGGACAGCTCCTACGAGCAGTACTTC
CASSQDHGDSSYEQYF
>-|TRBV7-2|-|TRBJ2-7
TGTGCCAGCAGCTTAGCGGTCTACGGGAACGAGCAGTACTTC
CASSLAVYGNEQYF
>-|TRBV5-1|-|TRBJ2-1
TGCGCCAGCAGCTTGGAGAGTAGCTCCTACAATGAGCAGTTCTTC
CASSLESSSYNEQFF
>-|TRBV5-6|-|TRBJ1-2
TGTGCCAGCAGAAGTCCGGGGGGCGCTAACTATGGCTACACCTTC
CASRSPGGANYGYTF
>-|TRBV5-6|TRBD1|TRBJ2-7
TGTGCCAGCAGCCCACCTCTTGGACAGGGCCGCTACGAGCAGTACTTC
CASSPPLGQGRYEQYF
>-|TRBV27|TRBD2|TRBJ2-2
TGTGCCAGCAGGCGGTTCGACGGGGGGGCCGCCGGGGAGCTGTTTTTT
CASRRFDGGAAGELFF
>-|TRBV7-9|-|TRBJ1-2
TGTGCCAGCAGCTTAGGAGTTGCGGGAGGCTACACCTTC
CASSLGVAGGYTF
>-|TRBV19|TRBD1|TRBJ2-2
TGTGCCAGTAGCGTTACAGGGGGCGTAGGGAACACCGGGGAGCTGTTTTTT
CASSVTGGVGNTGELFF
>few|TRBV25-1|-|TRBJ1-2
TGTGCCAGCAGTTTACAGCCCTATGGCTACACCTTC
CASSLQPYGYTF
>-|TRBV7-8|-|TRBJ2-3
TGTGCCAGCAGCTTAGCGGCAGGTGGAGATACGCAGTATTTT
CASSLAAGGDTQYF
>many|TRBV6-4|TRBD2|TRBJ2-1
TGTGCCAGCAGTGAGACTAGCGGGGGGAACAATGAGCAGTTCTTC
CASSETSGGNNEQFF
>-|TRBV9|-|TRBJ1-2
TGTGCCAGCAGCCTCGATGGACAGAGACAAAATGGCTACACCTTC
CASSLDGQRQNGYTF
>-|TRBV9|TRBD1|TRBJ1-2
TGTGCCAGCAGTGCGACAGGGGGCCACTATGGCTACACCTTC
CASSATGGHYGYTF
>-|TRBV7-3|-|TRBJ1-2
TGTGCCAGCACCCTTCGGGGGGCTAACTATGGCTACACCTTC
CASTLRGANYGYTF
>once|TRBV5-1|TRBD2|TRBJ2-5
TGCGCCAGCAGCTTGGCCGAAACTAGCGGGGGGCCACTACCGGAGACCCAGTACTTC
CASSLAETSGGPLPETQYF
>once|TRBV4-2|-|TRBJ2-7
TGTGCCAGCAGCCAACCTCTAGAGGGCGAGCAGTACTTC
CASSQPLEGEQYF
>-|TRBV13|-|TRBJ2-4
TGTGCCAGCAGCTTACCCCAGGAGGGCGAGGACATTCAGTACTTC
CASSLPQEGEDIQYF
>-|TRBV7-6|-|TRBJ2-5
TGTGCCAGCAGCTTAGTTCAGTCAGGGAAGGCAGAGACCCAGTACTTC
CASSLVQSGKAETQYF
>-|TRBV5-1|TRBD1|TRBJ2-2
TGCGCCAGCAGTTTTCTACCGGGACAGGTAAGCGGGGAGCTGTTTTTT
CASSFLPGQVSGELFF
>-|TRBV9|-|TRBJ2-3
TGTGCCAGCAGCGCAAATCTAGGGGGAGATACGCAGTATTTT
CASSANLGGDTQYF
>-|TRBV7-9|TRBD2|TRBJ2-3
TGTGCCAGCAGCTTAGACGGCGGGGGGACAGATACGCAGTATTTT
CASSLDGGGTDTQYF
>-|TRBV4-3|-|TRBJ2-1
TGCGCCAGCAGCCCCTCGGCAGGGTCCTACAATGAGCAGTTCTTC
CASSPSAGSYNEQFF